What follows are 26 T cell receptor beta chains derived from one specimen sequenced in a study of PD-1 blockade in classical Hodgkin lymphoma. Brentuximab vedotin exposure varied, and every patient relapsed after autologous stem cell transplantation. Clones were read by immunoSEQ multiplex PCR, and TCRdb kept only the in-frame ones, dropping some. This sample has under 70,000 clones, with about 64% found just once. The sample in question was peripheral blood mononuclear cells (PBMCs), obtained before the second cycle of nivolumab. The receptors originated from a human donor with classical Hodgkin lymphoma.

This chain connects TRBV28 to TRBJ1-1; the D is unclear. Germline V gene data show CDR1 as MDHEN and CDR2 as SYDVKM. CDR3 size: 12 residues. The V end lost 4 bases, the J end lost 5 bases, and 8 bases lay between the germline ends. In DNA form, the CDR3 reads TGTGCCAGCAGTTGGGGATATACTGAAGCTTTCTTT. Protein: CASSWGYTEAFF.

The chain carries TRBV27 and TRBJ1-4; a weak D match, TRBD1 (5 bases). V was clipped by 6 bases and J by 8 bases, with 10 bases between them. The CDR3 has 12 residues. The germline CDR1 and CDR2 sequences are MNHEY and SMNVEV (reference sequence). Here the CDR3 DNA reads TGTGCCAGCAGGGGGGGGGAGGAAAAACTGTTTTTT. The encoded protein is CASRGGEEKLFF.

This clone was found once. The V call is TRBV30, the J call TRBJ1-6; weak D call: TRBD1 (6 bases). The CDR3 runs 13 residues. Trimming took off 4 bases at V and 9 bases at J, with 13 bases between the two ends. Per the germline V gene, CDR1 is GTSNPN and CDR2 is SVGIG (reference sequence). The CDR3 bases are TGTGCCTGGACAGGGGTGGAATTTTCACCCCTCCACTTT. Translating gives CAWTGVEFSPLHF.

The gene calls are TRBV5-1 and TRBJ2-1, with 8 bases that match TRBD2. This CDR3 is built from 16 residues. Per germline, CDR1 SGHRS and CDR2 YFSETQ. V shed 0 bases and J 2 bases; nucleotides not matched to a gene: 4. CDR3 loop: CASSLGGAGAYNEQFF. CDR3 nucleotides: TGCGCCAGCAGCTTGGGCGGAGCGGGAGCCTACAATGAGCAGTTCTTC.

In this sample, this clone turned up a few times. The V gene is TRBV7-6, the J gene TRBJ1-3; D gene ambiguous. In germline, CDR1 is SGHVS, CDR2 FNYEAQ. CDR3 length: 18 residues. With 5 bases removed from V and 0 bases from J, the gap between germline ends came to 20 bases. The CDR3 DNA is TGTGCCAGCAGCCCTCTGGGTTCGAAGGCCACCTCTGGAAACACCATATATTTT. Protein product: CASSPLGSKATSGNTIYF.

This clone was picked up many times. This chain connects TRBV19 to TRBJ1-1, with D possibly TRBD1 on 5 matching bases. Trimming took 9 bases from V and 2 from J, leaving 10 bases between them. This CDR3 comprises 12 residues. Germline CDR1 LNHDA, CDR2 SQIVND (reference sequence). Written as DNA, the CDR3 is TGTGCCAGCAGGGACCTTAACACTGAAGCTTTCTTT. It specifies CASRDLNTEAFF. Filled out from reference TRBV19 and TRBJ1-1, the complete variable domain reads DGGITQSPKYLFRKEGQNVTLSCEQNLNHDAMYWYRQDPGQGLRLIYYSQIVNDFQKGDIAEGYSVSREKKESFPLTVTSAQKNPTAFYLCASRDLNTEAFFGQGTRLTVV.

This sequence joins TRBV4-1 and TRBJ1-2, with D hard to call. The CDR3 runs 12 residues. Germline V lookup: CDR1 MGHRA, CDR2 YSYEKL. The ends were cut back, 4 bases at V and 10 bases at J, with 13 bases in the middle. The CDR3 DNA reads TGCGCCAGCAGCCGCGTGAAAGGTGACTACACCTTC. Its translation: CASSRVKGDYTF.

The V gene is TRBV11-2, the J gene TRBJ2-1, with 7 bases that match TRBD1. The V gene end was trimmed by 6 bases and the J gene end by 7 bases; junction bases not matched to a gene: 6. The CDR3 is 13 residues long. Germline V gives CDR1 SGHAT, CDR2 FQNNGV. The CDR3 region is CASSWTGGNEQFF. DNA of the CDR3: TGTGCCAGCAGTTGGACAGGAGGAAATGAGCAGTTCTTC.

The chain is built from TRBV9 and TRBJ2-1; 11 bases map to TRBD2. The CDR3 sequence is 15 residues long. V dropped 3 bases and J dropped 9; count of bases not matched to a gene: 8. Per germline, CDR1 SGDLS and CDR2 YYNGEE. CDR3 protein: CASSALSGGVGEQFF. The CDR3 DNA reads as TGTGCCAGCAGCGCCCTTAGCGGGGGGGTTGGTGAGCAGTTCTTC.

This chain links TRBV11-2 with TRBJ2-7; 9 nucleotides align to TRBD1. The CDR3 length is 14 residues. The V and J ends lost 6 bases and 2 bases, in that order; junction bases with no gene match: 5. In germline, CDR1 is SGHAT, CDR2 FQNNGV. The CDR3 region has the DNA TGTGCCAGCAGTTTTGGACAGGGGACCTACGAGCAGTACTTC. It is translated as CASSFGQGTYEQYF.

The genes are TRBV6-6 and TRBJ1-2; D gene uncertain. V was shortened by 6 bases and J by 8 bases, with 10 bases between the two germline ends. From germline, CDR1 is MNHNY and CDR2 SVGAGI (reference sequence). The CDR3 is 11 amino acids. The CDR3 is CASRDTMGYTF. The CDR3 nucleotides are TGTGCCAGCAGAGATACGATGGGCTACACCTTC.

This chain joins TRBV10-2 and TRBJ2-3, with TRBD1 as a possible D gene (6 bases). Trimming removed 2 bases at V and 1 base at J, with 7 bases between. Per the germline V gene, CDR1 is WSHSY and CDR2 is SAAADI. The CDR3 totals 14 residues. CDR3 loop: CASSEAGGTDTQYF. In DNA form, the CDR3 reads TGCGCCAGCAGTGAGGCAGGGGGCACAGATACGCAGTATTTT.

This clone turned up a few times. Here the CDR3 DNA reads TGTGCCAGCAGCCAATATCGGGACAGGGGGCTTAATTCACCCCTCCACTTT. Its protein product is CASSQYRDRGLNSPLHF. The V call is TRBV14, the J call TRBJ1-6; 12 bases line up with TRBD1. Germline CDR1 and CDR2: SGHDN and FVKESK. The junction had 5 bases not matched to a gene; V was cut back by 2 bases and J by 6 bases. This CDR3 has 17 amino acids.

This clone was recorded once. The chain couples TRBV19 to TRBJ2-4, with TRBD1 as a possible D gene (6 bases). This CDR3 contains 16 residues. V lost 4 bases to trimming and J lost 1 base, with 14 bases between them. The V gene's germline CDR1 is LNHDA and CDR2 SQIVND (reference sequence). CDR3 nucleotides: TGTGCCAGTAGTACACAGGGTAGGGGGGCCAAAAACATTCAGTACTTC. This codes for CASSTQGRGAKNIQYF.

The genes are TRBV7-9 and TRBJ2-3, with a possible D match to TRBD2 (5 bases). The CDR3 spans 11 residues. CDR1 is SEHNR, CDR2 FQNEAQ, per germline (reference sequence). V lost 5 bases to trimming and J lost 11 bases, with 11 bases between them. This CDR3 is CASSPPGEQYF. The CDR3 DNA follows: TGTGCCAGCAGCCCCCCCGGGGAGCAGTATTTT.

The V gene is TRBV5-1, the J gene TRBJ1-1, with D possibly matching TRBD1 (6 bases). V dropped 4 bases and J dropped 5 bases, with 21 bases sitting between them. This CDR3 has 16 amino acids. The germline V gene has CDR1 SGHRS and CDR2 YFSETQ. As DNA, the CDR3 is TGCGCCAGCAGCCCCGCAGGGGTCCTTATAAGGACTGAAGCTTTCTTT. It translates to CASSPAGVLIRTEAFF.

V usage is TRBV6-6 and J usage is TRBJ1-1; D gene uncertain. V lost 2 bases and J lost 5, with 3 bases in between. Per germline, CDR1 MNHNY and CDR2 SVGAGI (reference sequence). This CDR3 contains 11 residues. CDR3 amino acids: CASSYGTEAFF. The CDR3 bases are TGTGCCAGCAGTTACGGGACTGAAGCTTTCTTT.

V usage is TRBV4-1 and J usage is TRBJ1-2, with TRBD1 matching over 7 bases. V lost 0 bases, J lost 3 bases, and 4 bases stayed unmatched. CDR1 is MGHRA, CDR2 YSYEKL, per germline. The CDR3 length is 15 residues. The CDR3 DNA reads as TGCGCCAGCAGCCAAGATTGGCAGGGGGACTATGGCTACACCTTC. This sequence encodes CASSQDWQGDYGYTF.

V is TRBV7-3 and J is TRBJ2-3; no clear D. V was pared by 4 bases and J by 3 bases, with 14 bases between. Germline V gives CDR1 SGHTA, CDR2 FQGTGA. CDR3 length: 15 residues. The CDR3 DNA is TGTGCCAGCAGCTCTGCTCCCTATGGGACAGATACGCAGTATTTT. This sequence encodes CASSSAPYGTDTQYF.

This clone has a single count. In DNA form, the CDR3 reads TGCGCCAGCAGTGAGTCGGGACTAGTGGTAAATACGCAGTATTTT. Amino acids: CASSESGLVVNTQYF. The J gene is TRBJ2-3, the V gene TRBV10-1; TRBD2 matches at 8 bases. Germline values: CDR1 WNHNN, CDR2 SYGVQD (reference sequence). This CDR3 has 15 amino acids. Trimming removed 0 bases from V and 7 bases from J; junction bases left unmatched: 6.

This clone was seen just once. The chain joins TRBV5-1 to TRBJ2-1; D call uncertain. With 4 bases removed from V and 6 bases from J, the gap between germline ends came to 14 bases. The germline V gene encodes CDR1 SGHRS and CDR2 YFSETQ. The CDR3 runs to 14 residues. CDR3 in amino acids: CASSPPLGVNEQFF. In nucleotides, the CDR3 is TGCGCCAGCAGCCCTCCACTTGGGGTCAATGAGCAGTTCTTC.

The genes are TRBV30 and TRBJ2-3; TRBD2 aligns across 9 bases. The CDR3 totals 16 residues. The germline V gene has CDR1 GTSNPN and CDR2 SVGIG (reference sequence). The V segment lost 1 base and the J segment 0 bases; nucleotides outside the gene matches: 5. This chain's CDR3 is CAWSASLAGSTDTQYF. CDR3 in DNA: TGTGCCTGGAGTGCATCACTAGCGGGTAGCACAGATACGCAGTATTTT.

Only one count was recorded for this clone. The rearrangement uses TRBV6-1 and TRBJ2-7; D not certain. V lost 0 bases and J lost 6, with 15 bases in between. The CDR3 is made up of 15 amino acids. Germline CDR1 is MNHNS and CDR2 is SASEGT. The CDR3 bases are TGTGCCAGCAGTGAAGCGCATTCACATGGACGCGAGCAGTACTTC. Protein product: CASSEAHSHGREQYF.

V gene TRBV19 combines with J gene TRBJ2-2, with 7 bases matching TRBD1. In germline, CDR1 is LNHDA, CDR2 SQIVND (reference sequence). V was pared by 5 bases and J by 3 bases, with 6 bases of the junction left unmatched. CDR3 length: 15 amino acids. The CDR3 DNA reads TGTGCCAGTAGTCAGGCAGGGGGAGACACCGGGGAGCTGTTTTTT. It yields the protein CASSQAGGDTGELFF.

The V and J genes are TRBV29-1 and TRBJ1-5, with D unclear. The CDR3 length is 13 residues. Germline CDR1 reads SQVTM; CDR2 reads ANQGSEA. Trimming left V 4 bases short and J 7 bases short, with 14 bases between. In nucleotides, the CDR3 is TGCAGCGTTGCTTCGGCAGGATTACAGCCCCAGCATTTT. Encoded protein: CSVASAGLQPQHF.

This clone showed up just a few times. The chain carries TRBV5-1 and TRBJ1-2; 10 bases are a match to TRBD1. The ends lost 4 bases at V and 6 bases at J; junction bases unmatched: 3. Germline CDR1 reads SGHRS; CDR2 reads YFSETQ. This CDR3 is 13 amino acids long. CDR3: CASSNGQGDGYTF. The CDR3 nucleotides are TGCGCCAGCAGCAACGGACAGGGGGATGGCTACACCTTC.